This T cell receptor beta chain was found in a study of Graves' ophthalmopathy and Graves' hyperthyroidism. As for the study in general: Untreated patients at initial diagnosis provided peripheral blood.

Ophthalmopathy-affected donors exhibited moderate-to-severe activity, CAS ≥3, NOSPECS ≥4, and duration under 3 months. Fresh peripheral blood, roughly 10 ml, was the PBMC source. Germline CDR1 reads SGHTA; CDR2 reads FQGTGA. The ends lost 3 bases at V and 4 bases at J; junction bases unmatched: 3. This CDR3 is 15 amino acids long. TCR beta CDR3 regions were amplified from RNA transcripts. HTBI primers served in a first-round RT-PCR, which a second-round multiplex PCR followed. TCRdb fed the multiplex PCR reads into MiXCR, producing one record per CDR3 protein. This table holds around 470,000 distinct CDR3 sequences, roughly an eighth found once. The sample holds many counts of this clonotype.

The chain is built from TRBV7-3 and TRBJ2-2; the match to TRBD1 covers 9 bases. The sequenced material came from blood. This receptor was identified in a woman younger than 45 with Graves' ophthalmopathy. CDR3 residues: CASSFSTGGTGELFF. As DNA, the CDR3 is TGTGCCAGCAGCTTTTCGACAGGGGGCACCGGGGAGCTGTTTTTT.